Following are 16 T cell receptor beta chains from one sample sequenced in a study of T cell repertoires in cytomegalovirus infection (dated by TCRdb to the late 2010s). Data came from an Illumina HiSeq 1500. TCRdb reworked the public reads: Q25 trimming with fastp, MiXCR clone assembly, productive beta chains retained. Each entry is one CDR3 protein sequence, shown with its most common DNA and genes. The sample includes approximately 770,000 distinct CDR3 sequences, with 25% to 30% observed a single time. The biggest ten clones account for 10% to 15% of the sample. The antigens for these receptors are not known. What this sample's treatment or condition label stands for: in vitro stimulation with specific CMV peptide epitopes to enrich CMV-specific T cells. The sequences come from cultured CD8+ T cells from PBMCs, collected from culture after CMV antigen stimulation. The receptors shown here come from a human donor in good health (CMV status not recorded). Some clones in this sample may be carry-over from other donors' samples.

Only a few counts were recorded for this clonotype. This chain connects TRBV7-9 to TRBJ1-4; D is unclear. CDR1 and CDR2 from the germline V gene are SEHNR and FQNEAQ (reference sequence). The CDR3 is 15 residues long. V was shortened by 4 bases and J by 5 bases, with 14 bases between the two germline ends. The CDR3 region has the DNA TGTGCCAGCAGCTCGTTGTCCCTCCGGAATGAAAAACTGTTTTTT. The encoded protein is CASSSLSLRNEKLFF.

This clonotype was counted a few times. The chain has TRBV27 and TRBJ1-6, with TRBD1 identical over 9 bases. Germline-derived CDR1 and CDR2 are MNHEY and SMNVEV (reference sequence). Germline trimming cut 0 bases from V and 14 bases from J; bases unmatched to any gene: 14. The CDR3 consists of 17 residues. For the CDR3, the DNA is TGTGCCAGCAGTTTATCTTCCGGGACAGGGCAGGGGATCACCCTCCACTTT. Translating gives CASSLSSGTGQGITLHF.

The chain carries TRBV7-3 and TRBJ2-2; D is unclear. This CDR3 is built from 17 residues. From germline, CDR1 is SGHTA and CDR2 FQGTGA. Trimming shortened V by 1 base and J by 0 bases, and 12 bases separated the two germline ends. In DNA form, the CDR3 reads TGTGCCAGCAGCTTAATAGTTAGTCAATCGAACACCGGGGAGCTGTTTTTT. Protein product: CASSLIVSQSNTGELFF. Complete variable domain (other parts from reference TRBV7-3 and TRBJ2-2): GAGVSQTPSNKVTEKGKYVELRCDPISGHTALYWYRQSLGQGPEFLIYFQGTGAADDSGLPNDRFFAVRPEGSVSTLKIQRTERGDSAVYLCASSLIVSQSNTGELFFGEGSRLTVL.

This clonotype was seen more than once but under ten times. The chain employs TRBV12-3 or TRBV12-4 and TRBJ1-4; a possible D gene is TRBD1 (6 bases). The CDR3 sequence is 12 residues long. The V end was cut by 10 bases, the J end by 8 bases, with 14 bases between. CDR3: CATWGAGEKLFF. The CDR3 nucleotides are TGTGCCACCTGGGGGGCTGGGGAAAAACTGTTTTTT.

The chain employs TRBV5-8 and TRBJ2-2, with D tentatively TRBD1 or TRBD2 (5 bases each). CDR1 is SGHTS and CDR2 is YDEGEE in the germline V gene. The CDR3 is 14 residues long. Between the trimmed V and J ends, which lost 2 bases and 4 bases, there was a span of 9 bases. CDR3 coding DNA: TGTGCCAGCAGCTTTAGGGACGGCACCGGGGAGCTGTTTTTT. It is translated as CASSFRDGTGELFF.

The chain employs TRBV7-9 and TRBJ1-4; no clear D gene. This CDR3 comprises 12 residues. Germline V gene sequence: CDR1 SEHNR, CDR2 FQNEAQ (reference sequence). Between the trimmed V and J ends, which lost 4 bases and 7 bases, there was a span of 7 bases. For the CDR3, the DNA is TGTGCCAGCAGCTCCGGGTTTGAAAAACTGTTTTTT. Translation: CASSSGFEKLFF.

This clonotype has just a few counts. The J gene is TRBJ2-1, the V gene TRBV29-1, with 9 bases aligning to TRBD1. Unmatched junction bases numbered 3, after V lost 4 bases and J lost 8 bases. CDR1 is SQVTM and CDR2 is ANQGSEA in the germline V gene. The CDR3 length is 12 residues. The CDR3 region has the DNA TGCAGCGTTGGGACAGGGGTCCATGAGCAGTTCTTC. Translation gives CSVGTGVHEQFF.

In this sample, this clonotype turned up many times. The chain employs TRBV6-1 and TRBJ2-7; maybe TRBD1 (5 bases). V gave up 2 bases and J gave up 5 bases, with 13 bases separating them. Per germline, CDR1 MNHNS and CDR2 SASEGT. This CDR3 comprises 14 residues. The CDR3 DNA reads TGTGCCAGCAGTGAATGGCAGGGTCCCAACGAGCAGTACGTC. This encodes CASSEWQGPNEQYV.

This clonotype was counted a few times. It is likely a read error, because the conserved phenylalanine at the end of the CDR3 is missing. The limits of the CDR3 on the DNA are not certain, so only TCRdb's listed CDR3 is given. The chain employs TRBV7-4 and TRBJ1-5; TRBD1 is the table's D call and was not checked against the DNA. In germline, CDR1 is SGHVT, CDR2 SQSDAQ. The CDR3 extends over 9 residues, inclusive of both ends. CDR3 residues: CASSYDGGS.

This clonotype was picked up one time. One end of the junction varies from germline; a read error may be responsible. The chain is built from TRBV6-8 and TRBJ2-3; 11 positions match TRBD2. CDR1 MNHGY and CDR2 SAAAGT come from the germline V gene. The CDR3 runs 17 residues. The CDR3 region has the DNA TGTGCCAGCAGTCCGGGGGCCACTAGCGGGGGAACAGATACGCGGTATTTT. It yields the protein CASSPGATSGGTDTRYF.

This clonotype was detected a few times. This rearrangement joins TRBV20-1 to TRBJ2-5, with 7 bases that match TRBD1. V dropped 6 bases and J dropped 5; count of bases not matched to a gene: 12. CDR3 length: 14 amino acids. Germline V gene data show CDR1 as DFQATT and CDR2 as SNEGSKA (reference sequence). CDR3 loop: CSAKDQGDRETQYF. As DNA, the CDR3 is TGCAGTGCCAAGGACCAGGGGGACCGCGAGACCCAGTACTTC.

The V and J genes are TRBV11-2 and TRBJ1-2, with 8 bases matching TRBD1. This CDR3 is 16 amino acids long. Germline values: CDR1 SGHAT, CDR2 FQNNGV. Trimming at V came to 4 bases and at J to 8 bases, leaving 15 bases not matched to a gene. The CDR3, as DNA: TGTGCCAGCAGCTCTGTCCGGGACAGGCTCCTCGGAGGCTACACCTTC. Its protein is CASSSVRDRLLGGYTF. The complete variable domain, with remaining parts taken from reference TRBV11-2 and TRBJ1-2, reads EAGVAQSPRYKIIEKRQSVAFWCNPISGHATLYWYQQILGQGPKLLIQFQNNGVVDDSQLPKDRFSAERLKGVDSTLKIQPAKLEDSAVYLCASSSVRDRLLGGYTFGSGTRLTVV.

The CDR3 loop is CASSPGTSAGQETQYF. The CDR3 bases are TGTGCCAGCAGCCCCGGGACTAGCGCCGGCCAAGAGACCCAGTACTTC. The rearrangement links TRBV7-3 to TRBJ2-5; 10 nucleotides agree with TRBD2. There are 16 residues in the CDR3. Trimming at V came to 5 bases and at J to 1 base, leaving 7 bases not matched to a gene. Germline CDR1 and CDR2: SGHTA and FQGTGA.

A remark on this clonotype: Relative to the germline gene, one junction end is altered; a read error may explain this. V gene TRBV7-6 combines with J gene TRBJ1-1; 8 nucleotides agree with TRBD1. The CDR3 loop spans 16 amino acids. Germline V gives CDR1 SGHVS, CDR2 FNYEAQ. For the CDR3, the DNA is TGTGCCAGCAGATTAGTTATGAGGACAGGGCAAACTGAAGCTTTCTTT. Its translation is CASRLVMRTGQTEAFF.

The table lists this clonotype with a few counts. The chain links TRBV27 to TRBJ2-1; 14 bases agree with TRBD2. The ends lost 5 bases at V and 9 bases at J; junction bases unmatched: 3. Germline V gene data show CDR1 as MNHEY and CDR2 as SMNVEV (reference sequence). The CDR3 length is 14 residues. This CDR3 reads CASSRTSGGTEQFF. The CDR3 DNA reads as TGTGCCAGCAGTAGGACTAGCGGGGGGACTGAGCAGTTCTTC.

This clonotype was seen more than once but under ten times. For the CDR3, the DNA is TGTGCCAGCAGCCCGGCAGACAGAGTCAATCAGCCCCAGCATTTT. Amino acid sequence: CASSPADRVNQPQHF. This chain links TRBV5-5 with TRBJ1-5; D perhaps matches TRBD1 (5 bases). V shed 4 bases and J shed 3 bases, with 14 bases lying between them. Germline assignment: CDR1 SGHKS and CDR2 YYEKEE (reference sequence). The CDR3 spans 15 residues.